This T cell receptor beta chain comes out of a study of blood T cell repertoires in COVID-19. Study processing details: Amplification of reference gene primers provided the estimated nucleated cell counts. This table comes from immunoSEQ multiplex PCR, and its TCRdb copy is limited to in-frame clones, with some not included. V and J calls and clone size are those listed in that table; D and trimming were worked out from the DNA. The sample holds about 200,000 clones; just under 90% are singletons and the top ten take 4%. The V gene end was trimmed by 6 bases and the J gene end by 0 bases; junction bases not matched to a gene: 2. The CDR3 extends over 12 amino acids. Germline V gene sequence: CDR1 SQVTM, CDR2 ANQGSEA. Individuals aged about 18 to 95 years were recruited from some 26 US areas. Cohorts were determined from participant-reported clinical history.

The V gene is TRBV29-1, the J gene TRBJ2-7; 7 bases map to TRBD1. Sequencing used PBMCs or T cells enriched from blood (not recorded which). The clonotype originates from a woman in her thirties with acute COVID-19. The DNA of the CDR3 is TGCAGCGTGACAGGGAGCTCCTACGAGCAGTACTTC. Translating gives CSVTGSSYEQYF.